This T cell receptor (beta chain) stems from a study of blood T cell repertoires in COVID-19. For this clone: At one end, the junction sequence differs from germline, possibly due to a read error.

TCRdb's table, derived via immunoSEQ multiplex PCR, lists solely in-frame clones and lacks some. The sample lists roughly 250,000 clones, 75% to 95% occurring once. Germline V gene lookup returns CDR1 SSHAT and CDR2 FNYEAQ (reference sequence). CDR3 length: 14 amino acids. The chain links TRBV7-7 to TRBJ2-7, with 7 bases fitting TRBD2. The receptor comes from a woman between 18 and 30 years old who had recovered from COVID-19. Sequenced input: PBMCs or T cells enriched from blood (not recorded which). As DNA, the CDR3 is TGTGCTAGCAGCCCGGGACTAAGCTCCTACGAGCAGTACTTC. It translates to CASSPGLSSYEQYF. The full variable domain, in which reference TRBV7-7 and TRBJ2-7 provide the parts outside the CDR3, is GAGVSQSPRYKVTKRGQDVTLRCDPISSHATLYWYQQALGQGPEFLTYFNYEAQPDKSGLPSDRFSAERPEGSISTLTIQRTEQRDSAMYRCASSPGLSSYEQYFGPGTRLTVT.